The subject of this entry is one T cell receptor beta chain. Some clones are missing from TCRdb's copy, which holds only in-frame ones; the method was immunoSEQ multiplex PCR. The data show approximately 40,000 clones, 75% to 95% seen once. The ends were cut back, 4 bases at V and 1 base at J, with 19 bases in the middle. This CDR3 is built from 17 residues. Germline CDR1 reads SEHNR; CDR2 reads FQNEAQ (reference sequence). This sample stems from a study of T cell changes during pregnancy in multiple sclerosis. The clonotype comes from a female donor with multiple sclerosis, enrolled in a pregnancy study. The chain recombines TRBV7-9 with TRBJ1-1; a weak D match, TRBD1 (6 bases). Sequencing used CD4+ T cells from peripheral blood mononuclear cells, obtained before pregnancy. The CDR3 region is CASSSSSTGLGNTEAFF. The CDR3 nucleotides read TGTGCCAGCAGCTCATCCTCTACAGGGCTGGGGAACACTGAAGCTTTCTTT.